A single sample is the source of the 15 T cell receptor beta chains below, sequenced in a study of blood T cell repertoires in COVID-19 (dated by TCRdb to the early 2020s). Library method: the immunoSEQ multiplex PCR assay. TCRdb's version of the immuneACCESS table is confined to in-frame rearrangements and falls short of the full clone set. An unresolved V gene accounts for under half of the shortfall where checked; the remainder is of unknown origin. The sample contains more than 200,000 clones, around 90% of them found a single time. Together, the top ten hold 3% to 4% of the sample. Specimen: PBMCs or T cells enriched from blood (not recorded which). Source of these receptors: a woman younger than 45 who had been exposed to COVID-19.

This clone was counted only a few times. This chain links TRBV6-5 with TRBJ1-5; D gene ambiguous. CDR1 MNHEY and CDR2 SVGAGI come from the germline V gene. The V and J ends lost 2 bases and 7 bases respectively, with 9 bases between them. This CDR3 has 13 amino acids. In DNA, the CDR3 is TGTGCCAGCAGTTACGGAGTTTTACAGCCCCAGCATTTT. The encoded protein is CASSYGVLQPQHF.

V usage is TRBV28 and J usage is TRBJ2-4; D might be TRBD2 (7 bases). Per germline, CDR1 MDHEN and CDR2 SYDVKM. Trimming left V 0 bases short and J 0 bases short, with 12 bases between. This CDR3 spans 17 amino acids. The CDR3 DNA reads TGTGCCAGCAGTTTATGGAGGGGGAGGGCAGCCAAAAACATTCAGTACTTC. This translates into CASSLWRGRAAKNIQYF. Full variable domain (rest looked up from reference TRBV28 and TRBJ2-4): DVKVTQSSRYLVKRTGEKVFLECVQDMDHENMFWYRQDPGLGLRLIYFSYDVKMKEKGDIPEGYSVSREKKERFSLILESASTNQTSMYLCASSLWRGRAAKNIQYFGAGTRLSVL.

The chain is built from TRBV28 and TRBJ2-7; D not certain. This CDR3 region has 11 residues. Germline lookup yields CDR1 MDHEN and CDR2 SYDVKM. With 5 bases removed from V and 3 bases from J, the gap between germline ends came to 5 bases. The CDR3 reads CASSPNYEQYF. In DNA, the CDR3 is TGTGCCAGCAGTCCCAACTACGAGCAGTACTTC.

The chain is built from TRBV11-2 and TRBJ2-3; weak D call: TRBD2 (5 bases). There are 15 residues in the CDR3. CDR1 and CDR2 from the germline V gene are SGHAT and FQNNGV. Trimming pared 6 bases from V and 3 bases from J, leaving 16 bases between. CDR3 region: CASSPGLKLTDTQYF. DNA of the CDR3: TGTGCCAGCAGTCCCGGACTGAAGCTGACAGATACGCAGTATTTT.

The chain carries TRBV28 and TRBJ1-3; TRBD1 is a possible D gene (5 bases). With 5 bases removed from V and 0 bases from J, the gap between germline ends came to 14 bases. The CDR3 contains 16 residues. Per the germline V gene, CDR1 is MDHEN and CDR2 is SYDVKM. The CDR3, as DNA: TGTGCCAGCAGTCCGCCTACAGGCCTCTCTGGAAACACCATATATTTT. Translated: CASSPPTGLSGNTIYF.

The genes are TRBV5-1 and TRBJ2-5; 8 bases line up with TRBD2. The CDR3 totals 16 residues. CDR1 and CDR2 from the germline V gene are SGHRS and YFSETQ. The J segment lost 2 bases and the V segment lost 2 bases, leaving 8 bases of the junction unmatched. CDR3 coding DNA: TGCGCCAGCAGCTTACCGCTCGCGGGAGGTCAAGAGACCCAGTACTTC. This sequence encodes CASSLPLAGGQETQYF.

The chain has TRBV11-2 and TRBJ1-2; D gene ambiguous. With 6 bases removed from V and 2 bases from J, the gap between germline ends came to 13 bases. The germline gives CDR1 SGHAT, CDR2 FQNNGV. This CDR3 has 14 residues. CDR3: CASSSSAGNYGYTF. The CDR3 nucleotides read TGTGCCAGCAGTTCGAGCGCTGGGAACTATGGCTACACCTTC.

This chain uses TRBV19 with TRBJ1-1; 7 nucleotides match TRBD1. CDR3 length: 14 residues. Germline lookup yields CDR1 LNHDA and CDR2 SQIVND (reference sequence). V shed 7 bases and J 8 bases; nucleotides not matched to a gene: 13. CDR3 sequence (DNA): TGTGCCAGTACCCAAGGGGGCCGGTCCCCGGAAGCTTTCTTT. Its translation is CASTQGGRSPEAFF. The complete variable domain, with remaining parts taken from reference TRBV19 and TRBJ1-1, reads DGGITQSPKYLFRKEGQNVTLSCEQNLNHDAMYWYRQDPGQGLRLIYYSQIVNDFQKGDIAEGYSVSREKKESFPLTVTSAQKNPTAFYLCASTQGGRSPEAFFGQGTRLTVV.

V is TRBV2 and J is TRBJ2-1; D gene unclear. CDR3 size: 14 residues. Trimming took off 6 bases at V and 4 bases at J, with 13 bases between the two ends. Germline values: CDR1 SNHLY, CDR2 FYNNEI. The CDR3 sequence: CASSFPRGYNEQFF. The CDR3, as DNA: TGTGCCAGCAGCTTTCCTAGAGGATACAATGAGCAGTTCTTC.

J is TRBJ1-1 and V is TRBV12-3 or TRBV12-4; D ambiguous. V was cut by 6 bases and J by 2 bases, with 10 bases left in between. The CDR3 is 13 residues long. The CDR3 sequence: CASSTRENTEAFF. The CDR3 DNA sequence: TGTGCCAGCAGCACCCGGGAAAACACTGAAGCTTTCTTT.

The chain carries TRBV4-2 and TRBJ2-1; 8 nucleotides line up with TRBD2. This CDR3 is 16 amino acids long. Trimming took 0 bases from V and 1 from J; bases not matched to a gene: 2. Germline lookup yields CDR1 LGHNA and CDR2 YNFKEQ. The CDR3 is CASSQEVAGSYNEQFF. In nucleotides, the CDR3 is TGTGCCAGCAGCCAAGAGGTAGCGGGGTCCTACAATGAGCAGTTCTTC.

This sequence joins TRBV19 and TRBJ1-1, with TRBD1 as a possible D gene (5 bases). This CDR3 comprises 16 residues. V dropped 1 base and J dropped 1 base, with 13 bases sitting between them. CDR1 is LNHDA, CDR2 SQIVND, per germline (reference sequence). CDR3 DNA sequence: TGTGCCAGTAGTATAGGGCAGGGTAACAGGAACACTGAAGCTTTCTTT. Protein sequence: CASSIGQGNRNTEAFF.

The chain couples TRBV27 to TRBJ2-5, with D tentatively TRBD2 (6 bases). Germline V gene data show CDR1 as MNHEY and CDR2 as SMNVEV (reference sequence). The CDR3 sequence is 16 residues long. Trimming removed 6 bases at V and 5 bases at J, with 22 bases between. The CDR3 DNA follows: TGTGCCAGCAGCCCCGGGGTAGCGTTGGAGGGGGAGACCCAGTACTTC. Protein: CASSPGVALEGETQYF.

This chain links TRBV12-5 with TRBJ1-2; no firm D call. This CDR3 spans 16 amino acids. V lost 6 bases, J lost 2 bases, and 19 bases lay in between. Germline loops: CDR1 LGHNT, CDR2 FRNRAP. As DNA, the CDR3 is TGTGCTAGTGGCCTCCTGGAGTCGGGAATGAACTATGGCTACACCTTC. As protein: CASGLLESGMNYGYTF.

J is TRBJ2-2 and V is TRBV10-3, with D unclear. CDR1 and CDR2 from the germline V gene are ENHRY and SYGVKD. This CDR3 region has 11 residues. V lost 8 bases and J 1 base, leaving 2 bases between the germline ends. As DNA, the CDR3 is TGTGCCATCCGGAACACCGGGGAGCTGTTTTTT. Translation gives CAIRNTGELFF.